The rows below give T cell receptor beta chains drawn from one sample of a study of cytomegalovirus exposure and HLA in healthy donors. Using immunoSEQ multiplex PCR, the repertoire was profiled, and TCRdb retains in-frame clones only, with some absent. The sample has roughly 80,000 clones, roughly 80% seen once; the top ten hold around 2%. Sequencing was carried out using PBMCs. All receptors come from a woman in her twenties or thirties in good health and CMV-seronegative. Each CDR3 is given with its conserved first and last residue. The order of the fields is D gene, J gene, V gene, clone size, CDR3 protein, CDR3 DNA. The D gene is left open where the match is weak. The listing skips clone size in some rows; elsewhere it reads once, few, many or a size class.

- TRBJ1-2 TRBV27 - CASGLQERSWYGYTF TGTGCCAGCGGCCTACAGGAGCGCAGTTGGTATGGCTACACCTTC
- TRBJ2-7 TRBV30 - CAWSTLRGQPYEQYF TGTGCCTGGAGTACCCTGCGGGGACAGCCCTACGAGCAGTACTTC
TRBD1 TRBJ1-5 TRBV28 - CASRPGDRDQPQHF TGTGCCAGCAGGCCGGGGGACAGGGACCAGCCCCAGCATTTT
- TRBJ1-5 TRBV18 - CASSPWFGQPQHF TGTGCCAGCTCCCCTTGGTTCGGTCAGCCCCAGCATTTT
- TRBJ2-7 TRBV6-5 once CASSAGQSVGGEQYF TGTGCCAGCAGTGCGGGACAGTCCGTTGGGGGGGAGCAGTACTTC
- TRBJ1-3 TRBV7-6 - CASSLGAGTPSSGNTIYF TGTGCCAGCAGCTTAGGGGCCGGGACACCAAGCTCTGGAAACACCATATATTTT
TRBD1 TRBJ1-3 TRBV5-1 - CASSYQGGGGGNTIYF TGCGCCAGCAGCTACCAAGGGGGCGGAGGTGGAAACACCATATATTTT
- TRBJ2-7 TRBV5-5 - CASSQQIYEQYF TGTGCCAGCAGCCAACAGATCTACGAGCAGTACTTC
- TRBJ1-5 TRBV5-6 - CASSSPARDQPQHF TGTGCCAGCAGCTCCCCGGCGAGGGATCAGCCCCAGCATTTT
TRBD2 TRBJ2-3 TRBV14 few CASSLALSGLAGMRF TGTGCCAGCAGCCTAGCACTGTCCGGACTAGCGGGGATGAGATTT
TRBD1 TRBJ2-7 TRBV5-1 - CASSLVVRDRGYEQYF TGCGCCAGCAGCTTGGTGGTGCGAGACAGGGGGTACGAGCAGTACTTC
TRBD2 TRBJ2-1 TRBV28 once CASSLGTSSFNEQFF TGTGCCAGCAGTTTAGGGACTAGCTCGTTCAATGAGCAGTTCTTC
- TRBJ2-7 TRBV10-3 few CAISVGSPEQYF TGTGCCATCAGTGTCGGGTCTCCCGAGCAGTACTTC
TRBD1 TRBJ2-2 TRBV10-1 few CASSEFPTGTGFTGELFF TGCGCCAGCAGTGAATTTCCGACCGGGACAGGCTTTACCGGGGAGCTGTTTTTT
- TRBJ2-3 TRBV19 - CASNKGTGTSTDTQYF TGTGCTTCTAATAAGGGAACCGGGACTAGCACAGATACGCAGTATTTT
TRBD1 TRBJ2-1 TRBV19 - CASSSLYSGTASSYNEQFF TGTGCCAGTAGTTCGCTATACTCCGGGACAGCTAGCTCCTACAATGAGCAGTTCTTC
TRBD2 TRBJ2-7 TRBV30 - CAWSGARALSGSVQYF TGTGCCTGGAGTGGGGCTCGGGCCTTAAGCGGGAGTGTGCAGTACTTC
- TRBJ2-1 TRBV7-3 - CASSLIGDFGSLYNEQFF TGTGCCAGCAGCTTAATTGGGGACTTTGGCTCCCTCTACAATGAGCAGTTCTTC
- TRBJ2-7 TRBV28 - CASSFPGIYEQYF TGTGCCAGCAGTTTCCCCGGGATCTACGAGCAGTACTTC
- TRBJ1-1 TRBV5-1 - CASSLVGGNTEAFF TGCGCCAGCAGCTTGGTAGGGGGGAACACTGAAGCTTTCTTT
TRBD1 TRBJ1-1 TRBV18 once CASSPLKTDRGRGYTEAFF TGTGCCAGCTCACCACTCAAGACGGACAGGGGGCGCGGGTATACTGAAGCTTTCTTT
- TRBJ2-1 TRBV14 - CASSQDIVGEQFF TGTGCCAGCAGCCAAGATATTGTCGGTGAGCAGTTCTTC
- TRBJ2-1 TRBV21-1 - CASSNLKTGGLSRVLDEQFF TGTGCCAGCAGCAATTTAAAGACAGGGGGCTTATCTCGTGTTTTAGACGAGCAGTTCTTC
TRBD1 TRBJ2-7 TRBV7-6 - CASSPGTGLAKQYF TGTGCCAGCAGCCCCGGGACAGGGTTAGCGAAGCAGTACTTC
TRBD1 TRBJ2-5 TRBV5-1 - CASRKGAGETQYF TGCGCCAGCAGGAAGGGGGCCGGGGAGACCCAGTACTTC
TRBD2 TRBJ2-3 TRBV5-1 - CASSLRTSGSPDTQYF TGCGCCAGCAGCTTGAGGACTAGCGGGAGCCCAGATACGCAGTATTTT
- TRBJ2-2 TRBV2 - CASSERSQGGELFF TGTGCCAGCAGTGAGCGGAGTCAAGGCGGAGAGCTGTTTTTT
TRBD2 TRBJ2-2 TRBV4-2 - CASSPTGLAGYTGELFF TGTGCCAGCAGCCCCACTGGGCTAGCGGGATACACCGGGGAGCTGTTTTTT
- TRBJ2-6 TRBV14 once CASSRTGLGANVLTF TGTGCCAGCAGCCGCACAGGGCTCGGGGCCAACGTCCTGACTTTC
TRBD1 TRBJ2-7 TRBV28 once CASSLTGTFREQYF TGTGCCAGCAGTTTGACAGGGACCTTCCGGGAGCAGTACTTC
- TRBJ1-4 TRBV19 - CASSRQALNEKLFF TGTGCCAGTAGTAGACAGGCCCTTAATGAAAAACTGTTTTTT
TRBD1 TRBJ1-2 TRBV9 - CASSATGGNGYTF TGTGCCAGCAGCGCGACAGGGGGAAATGGCTACACCTTC
- TRBJ2-1 TRBV7-2 once CASSLFQGPYNEQFF TGTGCCAGCAGCTTATTTCAGGGCCCCTACAATGAGCAGTTCTTC
- TRBJ2-3 TRBV5-6 - CASSFTAADTQYF TGTGCCAGCAGCTTTACAGCCGCAGATACGCAGTATTTT
- TRBJ1-6 TRBV30 - CAWVPTSRVNSPLHF TGTGCCTGGGTACCGACGTCCCGGGTTAATTCACCCCTCCACTTT
TRBD1 TRBJ1-1 TRBV4-1 - CASSQAYRTGGYTEAFF TGCGCCAGCAGCCAAGCATACCGGACAGGCGGCTACACTGAAGCTTTCTTT
TRBD2 TRBJ2-1 TRBV28 - CAGSPDLAGAYNEQFF TGTGCCGGCAGTCCAGACCTAGCGGGAGCCTACAATGAGCAGTTCTTC
- TRBJ2-3 TRBV5-4 - CASSNPVRGSDTQYF TGTGCCAGCAGCAACCCCGTAAGAGGGTCAGATACGCAGTATTTT
- TRBJ2-6 TRBV18 - CASSPLRAAGNSGANVLTF TGTGCCAGCTCACCATTGCGGGCGGCCGGGAACTCTGGGGCCAACGTCCTGACTTTC
- TRBJ1-5 TRBV28 - CSSGSNQPQHF TGTTCGAGCGGAAGCAATCAGCCCCAGCATTTT
- TRBJ2-7 TRBV7-8 - CATRPRGAYEQYF TGTGCCACCCGGCCCAGGGGGGCGTACGAGCAGTACTTC
TRBD1 TRBJ2-7 TRBV11-2 - CAVQGVYEQYF TGTGCCGTACAGGGGGTCTACGAGCAGTACTTC
- TRBJ2-7 TRBV9 few CASSRGESYEQYF TGTGCCAGCAGCCGGGGTGAGTCCTACGAGCAGTACTTC
TRBD2 TRBJ2-4 TRBV29-1 - CSVGPGGENIQYF TGCAGCGTTGGCCCGGGGGGGGAGAACATTCAGTACTTC
TRBD2 TRBJ2-2 TRBV11-2 - CASSLILAGTGGELFF TGTGCCAGCAGCTTAATACTAGCGGGAACGGGAGGGGAGCTGTTTTTT
- TRBJ2-7 TRBV5-1 once CASSSEPQGKYEQYF TGCGCCAGCAGCTCGGAGCCCCAGGGCAAGTACGAGCAGTACTTC
TRBD1 TRBJ1-1 TRBV28 - CASSLLPGQGPTEAFF TGTGCCAGCAGTCTCCTCCCGGGACAGGGGCCCACTGAAGCTTTCTTT
- TRBJ2-1 TRBV28 - CASSFTTNNEQFF TGTGCCAGCAGTTTCACCACAAACAATGAGCAGTTCTTC